A selection of T cell receptor beta chains follows, all from one sample in a study of T cell responses to AZD1222 COVID-19 vaccine. Assay used: immunoSEQ multiplex PCR; TCRdb lists only in-frame clones, some missing. The sample has around 140,000 clones; nearly 95% are singletons. The source was peripheral blood, collected on day 0 of AZD1222 vaccination. The receptors stem from an adult in good health. Each CDR3 is given with its conserved first and last residue. Each record gives: V gene, J gene, D gene, clone size, CDR3 DNA, CDR3 protein. A D gene is named only where the DNA matches it firmly. Part of the rows lack a size; the others show once, few, many or a class for expanded clones.

TRBV19,TRBJ1-2,TRBD1,NA,TGTGCCAGTAGTAACCGGGACAGCCTCTATGGCTACACCTTC,CASSNRDSLYGYTF
TRBV11-2,TRBJ1-5,NA,NA,TGTGCCAGCAGCTTAGATCGGCGCAATCAGCCCCAGCATTTT,CASSLDRRNQPQHF
TRBV6-6,TRBJ2-1,NA,NA,TGTGCCAGCAGCCATGTCGGGGGACGGAGTGAGCAGTTCTTC,CASSHVGGRSEQFF
TRBV6-1,TRBJ1-2,TRBD1,once,TGTGCCAGCAGTGAAGCAGGGGGCGCGGGGTATGGCTACACCTTC,CASSEAGGAGYGYTF
TRBV5-1,TRBJ1-3,NA,NA,TGCGCCAGCAGCCCCCTAGGAGAACCCTCTGGAAACACCATATATTTT,CASSPLGEPSGNTIYF
TRBV14,TRBJ1-2,TRBD1,NA,TGTGCCAGCAGCCTTAACGACAGGGGAATCGATGGCTACACCTTC,CASSLNDRGIDGYTF
TRBV4-3,TRBJ2-5,NA,NA,TGCGCCAGCAGCCAAGAAGGAGTGGAGACCCAGTACTTC,CASSQEGVETQYF
TRBV6-6,TRBJ1-1,NA,NA,TGTGCCAGCATTCAAGAACCGGGCACTGAAGCTTTCTTT,CASIQEPGTEAFF
TRBV5-1,TRBJ1-1,NA,NA,TGCGCCAGCAGCTCAGGGGATCCGAACACTGAAGCTTTCTTT,CASSSGDPNTEAFF
TRBV9,TRBJ1-6,NA,NA,TGTGCCAGCAGCGGGGGGGAGAATTCACCCCTCCACTTT,CASSGGENSPLHF
TRBV5-1,TRBJ2-5,TRBD2,NA,TGCGCCAGCAGCTTAAGCGGGGGGGCCCTAGAGACCCAGTACTTC,CASSLSGGALETQYF
TRBV7-8,TRBJ2-1,NA,once,TGTGCCAGCAGCTTAGGGGCCCTTGGCGGCTCCTACAATGAGCAGTTCTTC,CASSLGALGGSYNEQFF
TRBV5-4,TRBJ1-6,NA,NA,TGTGCCAGCAGCTTGTTAGGTGGAAATAATTCACCCCTCCACTTT,CASSLLGGNNSPLHF
TRBV27,TRBJ2-7,NA,NA,TGTGCCAGCAGTCCGAAGACAGGCTACTACGAGCAGTACTTC,CASSPKTGYYEQYF
TRBV9,TRBJ2-1,NA,few,TGTGCCAGCAGCCTGGCGTTTGACGAGCAGTTCTTC,CASSLAFDEQFF
TRBV30,TRBJ1-2,TRBD1,NA,TGTGCCTGGAGAGAAACAGGGGGCAGCTATGGCTACACCTTC,CAWRETGGSYGYTF
TRBV7-2,TRBJ2-3,TRBD2,once,TGTGCCAGCAGCCCCCCAGGACTAGCGGGGAGCACAGATACGCAGTATTTT,CASSPPGLAGSTDTQYF
TRBV5-4,TRBJ2-1,NA,NA,TGTGCCAGCAGCTGGATAAAAGCCGGGGTAAACAATGAGCAGTTCTTC,CASSWIKAGVNNEQFF
TRBV5-1,TRBJ1-2,TRBD1,NA,TGCGCCAGCAGCTTCGGACTGACAGGGCCGTCCGGCTACACCTTC,CASSFGLTGPSGYTF
TRBV27,TRBJ1-5,NA,NA,TGTGCCAGCAGTAGGACCGGGACACTCAATCAGCCCCAGCATTTT,CASSRTGTLNQPQHF
TRBV7-6,TRBJ1-4,NA,NA,TGTGCCAGCAGCCGAATCGAGGGCTCGGGTGAAAAACTGTTTTTT,CASSRIEGSGEKLFF
TRBV18,TRBJ2-4,NA,NA,TGTGCCAGCTCGCGCTCAGGTTCTGACAACATTCAGTACTTC,CASSRSGSDNIQYF
TRBV5-1,TRBJ1-2,NA,NA,TGCGCCAGCAGCAAGACACCTGGGGGCTATGGCTACACCTTC,CASSKTPGGYGYTF
TRBV7-9,TRBJ2-1,NA,NA,TGTGCCAGCAGCTTGGTTCAAGGCTGGGATGAGCAGTTCTTC,CASSLVQGWDEQFF
TRBV21-1,TRBJ1-5,NA,NA,TGTGCCAGCAGCATCACAACCGGGACAGGGGGTCGATCATGGCAGCCCCAGCATTTT,CASSITTGTGGRSWQPQHF
TRBV10-3,TRBJ1-1,NA,NA,TGTGCCATCAGTGCGGGGGCGGGGAACACTGAAGCTTTCTTT,CAISAGAGNTEAFF
TRBV6-5,TRBJ1-4,NA,NA,TGTGCCAGCAGTTACTCGAATCTTGGTGGTGAAAAACTGTTTTTT,CASSYSNLGGEKLFF
TRBV19,TRBJ2-7,NA,NA,TGTGCCAGTAGTATAGATGGCGCAGGGTTACCCTACGAGCAGTACTTC,CASSIDGAGLPYEQYF
TRBV2,TRBJ1-1,NA,NA,TGTGCCAGCAGTGTGGGACAAATCGCTGAAGCTTTCTTT,CASSVGQIAEAFF
TRBV28,TRBJ2-7,TRBD1,NA,TGTGCCAGCAGTTTATACAGGGGGCACGAGCAGTACTTC,CASSLYRGHEQYF
TRBV6-2/TRBV6-3,TRBJ1-2,TRBD1,NA,TGTGCCAGCAGTACCGAATCGACAGGGAACTATGGCTACACCTTC,CASSTESTGNYGYTF
TRBV6-6,TRBJ2-7,NA,NA,TGTGCCACCGGGAGCGTCTACGAGCAGTACTTC,CATGSVYEQYF
TRBV20-1,TRBJ2-2,NA,NA,TGCAGTGCTATGGGCACCGGGGAGCTGTTTTTT,CSAMGTGELFF
TRBV19,TRBJ1-4,NA,few,TGTGCCAGTAGCAAGGCGGGGGCGTACGAAAAACTGTTTTTT,CASSKAGAYEKLFF
TRBV29-1,TRBJ2-3,TRBD1,NA,TGCAGCGCAGGTCTTGGGACAGGGGTCACAGATACGCAGTATTTT,CSAGLGTGVTDTQYF
TRBV30,TRBJ2-7,NA,few,TGTGCCTTAATATTAGACAGCCCCTACGAGCAGTACTTC,CALILDSPYEQYF
TRBV6-4,TRBJ1-1,NA,once,TGTGCCAGCAGAATACCCCCTCACAAGGCAACCAACACTGAAGCTTTCTTT,CASRIPPHKATNTEAFF
TRBV5-1,TRBJ2-6,NA,NA,TGCGCCAGCAGCCCTGGGACACTAACAAGCTCTGGGGCCAACGTCCTGACTTTC,CASSPGTLTSSGANVLTF
TRBV5-6,TRBJ2-7,TRBD1,NA,TGTGCCAGCAGTCCGGGGACAGGGATGTACGAGCAGTACTTC,CASSPGTGMYEQYF
TRBV15,TRBJ2-3,TRBD2,once,TGTGCCACCAGATCGGGACTAGCGGACACAGATACGCAGTATTTT,CATRSGLADTDTQYF
TRBV11-1,TRBJ2-3,NA,NA,TGTGCCAGCAGCTTACAAACAGTCCATAGCACAGATACGCAGTATTTT,CASSLQTVHSTDTQYF